This T cell receptor (beta chain) came from a study of OX40 agonist ivuxolimab in advanced cancers. The assay was immunoSEQ multiplex PCR, and TCRdb's table has in-frame clones only and misses some. The table records 20,000 to 25,000 clones, roughly 91% of them present only once. Sample: CD4+ or CD8+ T cells sorted from blood, taken in a trial of the OX40 agonist ivuxolimab. The TCR sequence derives from an adult with an advanced solid tumor such as melanoma, head and neck, liver or kidney cancer.

The CDR3 protein is CASSLLAGRTDTQYF. CDR3 sequence (DNA): TGTGCCAGCAGTTTACTAGCGGGGCGCACAGATACGCAGTATTTT. The chain couples TRBV27 to TRBJ2-3, with TRBD2 matching 9 bases. J was trimmed by 1 base and V by 2 bases; bases with no gene match: 1. Germline CDR1 is MNHEY and CDR2 is SMNVEV (reference sequence). There are 15 residues in the CDR3.